This T cell receptor (beta chain) was captured in a study of T cell repertoires in cytomegalovirus infection. Study at large: Matching HLA type, along with CMV infection, was indicated by public TCR beta signatures.

Germline CDR1 and CDR2: LNHDA and SQIVND (reference sequence). The junction had 5 bases not matched to a gene; V was cut back by 7 bases and J by 7 bases. The CDR3 loop spans 13 amino acids. TCRdb re-analysed the reads in MiXCR, keeping a single row per CDR3 protein. The table has a few hundred thousand distinct CDR3 sequences, more than 9% seen once. The receptor was derived from a human donor in good health (CMV status not recorded). Some clones in this sample may be carry-over from other donors' samples. The chain couples TRBV19 to TRBJ2-1; the match to TRBD2 covers 9 bases. Material: PBMCs. The CDR3 sequence: CASTSGNRNEQFF. The CDR3 DNA reads as TGTGCCAGTACTAGCGGGAATCGGAATGAGCAGTTCTTC.